This T cell receptor (beta chain) was sequenced in a study of blood T cell repertoires in COVID-19. Whole-study context: Whether acute or convalescent, the COVID-19 samples came from the United States, Italy and Spain. In each case, the material was cDNA or gDNA derived from T cells, B-cell-depleted T cells, or PBMCs.

Per the original methods: It was from reference gene primer amplification that nucleated cell counts were estimated. Clones were sequenced by immunoSEQ multiplex PCR, and TCRdb holds only the in-frame ones, with some missing. For V, J and clone size, that table is used; D and trimming come from the DNA. The sample has 150,000 to 180,000 clones; roughly four fifths are singletons. V lost 2 bases, J lost 3 bases, and 6 bases stayed unmatched. This CDR3 is 16 amino acids long. Germline V gives CDR1 MNHEY, CDR2 SVGEGT. This TCR came from a woman aged 55-70 years with acute or convalescent COVID-19. Sequencing was done on a sample of peripheral blood. J is TRBJ2-1 and V is TRBV6-2 or TRBV6-3; 8 nucleotides line up with TRBD2. CDR3 sequence: CASSYPAGGLYNEQFF. Here the CDR3 DNA reads TGTGCCAGCAGTTACCCCGCGGGAGGTCTCTACAATGAGCAGTTCTTC.